This T cell receptor (beta chain) was found in a study of T cell responses to AZD1222 COVID-19 vaccine. The table came from immunoSEQ multiplex PCR; TCRdb's copy has only in-frame clones and leaves some out. This table has about 75,000 clones, around 87% appearing once. Study-wide points: Clonal diversity may have been underestimated in mostly white British donors.

A note on this clone: The target antigen is unknown.

Germline V gene lookup returns CDR1 SGDLS and CDR2 YYNGEE. This CDR3 region has 15 residues. V lost 3 bases to trimming and J lost 5 bases; unmatched junction nucleotides: 8. V and J are TRBV9 and TRBJ1-1; the match to TRBD1 covers 9 bases. Sequenced here: peripheral blood, sampled 28 days after the second AZD1222 dose. The TCR sequence derives from an adult who received the AZD1222 COVID-19 vaccine. CDR3 protein: CASSAWTGELTEAFF. The CDR3 nucleotides are TGTGCCAGCAGCGCCTGGACAGGGGAGTTGACTGAAGCTTTCTTT.